The present T cell receptor beta chain was sequenced within a study of blood T cell repertoires in COVID-19. The V and J ends lost 4 bases and 6 bases respectively, with 15 bases between them. CDR1 MGHDK and CDR2 SYGVNS come from the germline V gene. CDR3 length: 14 amino acids. The data were produced by immunoSEQ multiplex PCR, yet TCRdb's version contains in-frame clones alone and is incomplete. The table lists roughly 160,000 clones, 70% to 85% of them singletons. The sequencing input was peripheral blood. The chain recombines TRBV25-1 with TRBJ1-1; TRBD1 might be the D (6 bases). The receptor comes from an elderly man with COVID-19, enrolled during active disease. The CDR3 DNA follows: TGTGCCAGCAGTGTACAGGGTTCAATTTCTGAAGCTTTCTTT. It translates to CASSVQGSISEAFF.